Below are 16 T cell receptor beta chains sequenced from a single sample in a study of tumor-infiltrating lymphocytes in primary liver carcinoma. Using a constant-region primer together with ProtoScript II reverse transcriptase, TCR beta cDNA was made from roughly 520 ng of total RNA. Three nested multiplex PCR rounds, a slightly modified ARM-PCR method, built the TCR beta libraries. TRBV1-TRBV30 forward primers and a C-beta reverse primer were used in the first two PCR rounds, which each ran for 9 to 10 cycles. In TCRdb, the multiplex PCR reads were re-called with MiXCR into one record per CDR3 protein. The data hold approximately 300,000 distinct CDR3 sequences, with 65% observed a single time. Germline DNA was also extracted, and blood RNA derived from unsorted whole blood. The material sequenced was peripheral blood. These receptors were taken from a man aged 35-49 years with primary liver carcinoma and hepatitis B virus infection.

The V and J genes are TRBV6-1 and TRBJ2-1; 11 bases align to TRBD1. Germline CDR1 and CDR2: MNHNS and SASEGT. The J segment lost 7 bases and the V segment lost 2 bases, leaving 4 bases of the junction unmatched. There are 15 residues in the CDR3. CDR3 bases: TGTGCCAGCAGTGAAAGGACAGGGGGCTGGAATGAGCAGTTCTTC. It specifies CASSERTGGWNEQFF.

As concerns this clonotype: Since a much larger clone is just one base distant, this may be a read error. CDR3 sequence reads: CASSPPDRGPNTGAFF. The CDR3 DNA follows: TGCGCCAGCAGCCCGCCGGACAGGGGGCCGAACACTGGAGCTTTCTTT. V gene TRBV4-1 combines with J gene TRBJ1-1; 11 positions agree with TRBD1. This CDR3 has 16 amino acids. Germline assignment: CDR1 MGHRA and CDR2 YSYEKL.

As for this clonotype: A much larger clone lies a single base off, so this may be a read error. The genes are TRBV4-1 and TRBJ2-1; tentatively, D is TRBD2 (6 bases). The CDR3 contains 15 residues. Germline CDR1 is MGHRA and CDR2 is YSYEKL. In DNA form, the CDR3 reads TGCGCCAGCAGCCAAGTCGGGAGCTCCTACAATGAGAAGTTCTTC. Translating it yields CASSQVGSSYNEKFF.

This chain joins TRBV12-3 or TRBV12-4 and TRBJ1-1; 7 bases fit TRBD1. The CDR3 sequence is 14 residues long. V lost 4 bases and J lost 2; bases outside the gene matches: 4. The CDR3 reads CASSSGTDNTEAFF. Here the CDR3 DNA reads TGTGCCAGCAGTTCCGGGACAGATAACACTGAAGCTTTCTTT.

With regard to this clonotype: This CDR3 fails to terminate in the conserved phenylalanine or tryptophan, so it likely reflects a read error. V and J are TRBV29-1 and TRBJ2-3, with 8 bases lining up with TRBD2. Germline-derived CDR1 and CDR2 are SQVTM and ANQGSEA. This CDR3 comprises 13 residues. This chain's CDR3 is CCVVGGETDTQYL. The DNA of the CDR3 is TGCTGCGTTGTCGGGGGGGAAACAGATACGCAGTATCTT.

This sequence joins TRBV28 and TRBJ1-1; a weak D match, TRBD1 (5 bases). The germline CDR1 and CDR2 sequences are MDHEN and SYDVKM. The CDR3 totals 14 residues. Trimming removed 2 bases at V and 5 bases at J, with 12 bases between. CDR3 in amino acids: CASSLARGGTEAFF. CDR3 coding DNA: TGTGCCAGCAGTTTAGCGAGGGGAGGGACTGAAGCTTTCTTT.

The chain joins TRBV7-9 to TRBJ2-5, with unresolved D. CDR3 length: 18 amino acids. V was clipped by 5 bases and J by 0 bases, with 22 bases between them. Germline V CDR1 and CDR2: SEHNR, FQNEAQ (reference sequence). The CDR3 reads CASSRSRIATNHQETQYF. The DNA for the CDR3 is TGTGCCAGCAGCCGTTCCCGTATAGCCACCAATCACCAAGAGACCCAGTACTTC.

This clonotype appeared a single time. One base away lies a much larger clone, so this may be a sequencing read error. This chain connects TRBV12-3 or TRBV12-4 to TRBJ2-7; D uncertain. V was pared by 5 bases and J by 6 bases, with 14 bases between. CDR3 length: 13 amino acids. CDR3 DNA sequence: TGTGCCAGCAGTCAAATTGACGAGTTCGAGCAGTACTTC. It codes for CASSQIDEFEQYF.

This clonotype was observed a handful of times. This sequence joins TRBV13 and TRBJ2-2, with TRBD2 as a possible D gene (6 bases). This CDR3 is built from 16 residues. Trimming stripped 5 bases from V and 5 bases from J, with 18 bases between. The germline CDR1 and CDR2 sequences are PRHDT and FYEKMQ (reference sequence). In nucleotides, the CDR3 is TGTGCCAGCAGCCTCACGGCGGGAAGGTGGACCGGGGAGCTGTTTTTT. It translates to CASSLTAGRWTGELFF.

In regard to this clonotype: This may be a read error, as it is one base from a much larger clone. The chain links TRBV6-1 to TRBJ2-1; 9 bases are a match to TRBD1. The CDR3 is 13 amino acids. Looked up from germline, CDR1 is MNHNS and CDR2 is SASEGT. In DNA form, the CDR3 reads TGTGCCAGCGGCCTGGGACAGGGCTATGAGCGGTTCTTC. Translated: CASGLGQGYERFF.

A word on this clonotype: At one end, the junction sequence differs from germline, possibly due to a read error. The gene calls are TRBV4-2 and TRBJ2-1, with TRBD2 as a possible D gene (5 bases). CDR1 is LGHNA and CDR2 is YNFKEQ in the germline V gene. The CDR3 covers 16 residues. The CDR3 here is CASNQDYHSSYNEQFF. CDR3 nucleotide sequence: TGTGCCAGCAACCAAGACTATCACAGTTCCTACAATGAGCAGTTCTTC.

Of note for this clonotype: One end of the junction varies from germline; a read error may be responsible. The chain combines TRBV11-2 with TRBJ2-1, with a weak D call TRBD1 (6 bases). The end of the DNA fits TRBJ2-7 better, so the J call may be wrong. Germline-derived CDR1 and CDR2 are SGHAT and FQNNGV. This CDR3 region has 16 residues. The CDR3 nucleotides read TGTGCCAACAGCCGCAGACAGGCTCGATCCTACAATGAGCAGTACTTC. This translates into CANSRRQARSYNEQYF.

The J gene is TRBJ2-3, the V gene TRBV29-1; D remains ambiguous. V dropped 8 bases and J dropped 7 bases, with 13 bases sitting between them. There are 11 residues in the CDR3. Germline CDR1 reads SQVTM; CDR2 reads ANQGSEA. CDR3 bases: TGCAGCCTTGGGTTTTCATATACGCAGTATTTT. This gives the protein CSLGFSYTQYF.

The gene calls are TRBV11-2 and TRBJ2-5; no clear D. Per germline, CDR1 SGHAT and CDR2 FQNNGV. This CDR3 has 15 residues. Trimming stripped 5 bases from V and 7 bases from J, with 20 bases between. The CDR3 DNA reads TGTGCCAGCAGCCCTTCTTGTCTTGCCTGGGGGACCCAGTACTTC. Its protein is CASSPSCLAWGTQYF.

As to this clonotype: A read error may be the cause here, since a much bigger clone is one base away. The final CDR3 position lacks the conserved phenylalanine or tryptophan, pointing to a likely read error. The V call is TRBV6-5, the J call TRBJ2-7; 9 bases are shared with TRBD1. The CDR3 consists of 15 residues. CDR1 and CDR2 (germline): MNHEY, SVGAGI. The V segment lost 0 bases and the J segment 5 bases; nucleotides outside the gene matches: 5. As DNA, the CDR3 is TGTGCCAGCAGTTACTCCGGGACAGGGAGCAACGAGCAGTACCTC. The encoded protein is CASSYSGTGSNEQYL.

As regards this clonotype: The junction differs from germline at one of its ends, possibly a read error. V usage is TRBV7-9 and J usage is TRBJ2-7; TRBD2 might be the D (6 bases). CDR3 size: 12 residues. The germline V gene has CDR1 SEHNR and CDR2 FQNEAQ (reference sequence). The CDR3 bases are TGTGCCAGCAGCCAGCCGGACTACGAGCGGTGCTTC. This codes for CASSQPDYERCF.